Described below is a single T cell receptor beta chain sequence and its context. MiXCR reprocessed the PCR reads for TCRdb. The sample carries under 20,000 clones, 15% to 20% recorded once. The entry originates in a study of metastatic and nonmetastatic thyroid tumors. Looking at the study overall: Where malignant and benign thyroid patients were concerned, repertoires were compared across blood and tumor or nodule tissue.

V was shortened by 0 bases and J by 1 base, with 14 bases between the two germline ends. The CDR3 has 17 residues. Per germline, CDR1 LNHNV and CDR2 YYDKDF (reference sequence). All patients were treatment-naive before thyroid surgery. The sequence derives from a male donor with papillary thyroid cancer or a benign thyroid nodule (not recorded which). Some clones in this sample may be carry-over from other donors' samples. This chain links TRBV15 with TRBJ2-3; D is possibly TRBD2 (6 bases). The sequenced material came from blood. Here the CDR3 reads CATSRDGGNPGTDTQYF. The CDR3, as DNA: TGTGCCACCAGCAGAGACGGGGGAAATCCAGGCACAGATACGCAGTATTTT. The variable domain in full, with the rest retrieved from reference TRBV15 and TRBJ2-3, is DAMVIQNPRYQVTQFGKPVTLSCSQTLNHNVMYWYQQKSSQAPKLLFHYYDKDFNNEADTPDNFQSRRPNTSFCFLDIRSPGLGDTAMYLCATSRDGGNPGTDTQYFGPGTRLTVL.